Presented here are 21 T cell receptor beta chains from one specimen sequenced in a study of monozygotic twins with inflammatory bowel disease. Reprocessing the 5' RACE reads, TCRdb reports a single entry for every CDR3 protein and omits DNA. Its table lists 400,000 to 500,000 distinct CDR3 sequences. The specimen was blood. The receptors were sampled from a human donor with ulcerative colitis or Crohn's disease, or a healthy co-twin of an affected twin (not recorded which).

The chain uses TRBV7-8 and TRBJ2-7. In germline, CDR1 is SGHVS, CDR2 FQNEAQ. This CDR3 has 12 residues. The CDR3 loop is CASSFLPYEQYF.

This rearrangement joins TRBV5-1 to TRBJ1-4; TCRdb reports TRBD1, a call that lacks DNA to check it against. The CDR3 is 16 amino acids. The germline V gene encodes CDR1 SGHRS and CDR2 YFSETQ. The CDR3 loop reads CASSRGQGATNEKLFF.

This sequence joins TRBV5-1 and TRBJ2-5; the D gene TCRdb calls, TRBD2, cannot be checked with no DNA. The germline CDR1 and CDR2 sequences are SGHRS and YFSETQ. The CDR3 is 18 residues long. The CDR3 spells CASSPGTSGRYSSETQYF.

This sequence joins TRBV7-2 and TRBJ1-2. The V gene's germline CDR1 is SGHTA and CDR2 FQGNSA. The CDR3 extends over 16 amino acids. CDR3 loop: CASSSEGNPGLYGYTF.

The chain combines TRBV14 with TRBJ2-1; TCRdb names TRBD2, which stays unverified in the absence of DNA. This CDR3 has 20 amino acids. Germline V gene data show CDR1 as SGHDN and CDR2 as FVKESK. CDR3 sequence reads: CASSQDLHIGRPSSYNEQFF.

The V gene is TRBV4-3, the J gene TRBJ2-7; the TCRdb call, TRBD1, lacks DNA for checking. The CDR3 is 14 amino acids. Germline V gene data show CDR1 as LGHNA and CDR2 as YSLEER. The CDR3 spells CASSQGDPGGEQYF.

V and J are TRBV6-2 or TRBV6-3 and TRBJ2-3; without DNA, the TCRdb call of TRBD2 cannot be checked. From germline, CDR1 is MNHEY and CDR2 SVGEGT. The CDR3 is 22 residues long. The CDR3 sequence: CASTLPLLRRAVLHPSTDTQYF.

This rearrangement joins TRBV7-2 to TRBJ2-5. The germline V gene has CDR1 SGHTA and CDR2 FQGNSA. This CDR3 region has 15 residues. CDR3 amino acids: CASSLGTSGWETQYF.

This chain links TRBV29-1 with TRBJ1-1; TCRdb picks TRBD1, but there is no DNA to check that call. The CDR3 has 11 amino acids. Germline-derived CDR1 and CDR2 are SQVTM and ANQGSEA. The CDR3 reads CSVDTDRGAFF.

This chain uses TRBV5-1 with TRBJ2-3; TCRdb lists TRBD2, though no DNA is available to test this call. Germline V lookup: CDR1 SGHRS, CDR2 YFSETQ. This CDR3 spans 14 amino acids. The CDR3 sequence is CASSSSGAADTQYF.

CDR3 loop: CASSREGGKEAFF. The chain joins TRBV4-3 to TRBJ1-1; TCRdb's D call of TRBD1 is untestable without DNA. The CDR3 consists of 13 residues. CDR1 and CDR2 (germline): LGHNA, YSLEER.

The chain employs TRBV5-1 and TRBJ2-7; TCRdb calls TRBD1, which cannot be checked without DNA. The CDR3 is 17 amino acids. CDR1 and CDR2 from the germline V gene are SGHRS and YFSETQ. This chain's CDR3 is CASSPRGRGIKGYEQYF.

The chain has TRBV6-2 or TRBV6-3 and TRBJ2-5; TCRdb's D gene call, TRBD1, goes unchecked for lack of DNA. From germline, CDR1 is MNHEY and CDR2 SVGEGT. The CDR3 loop spans 14 amino acids. CDR3 in amino acids: CASKTGTIGETQYF.

This chain uses TRBV28 with TRBJ2-1; lacking DNA, the TRBD2 call made by TCRdb goes unchecked. Germline V gene lookup returns CDR1 MDHEN and CDR2 SYDVKM. This CDR3 has 16 residues. The CDR3 is CASEGLAGGPYNEQFF.

The gene calls are TRBV12-3 or TRBV12-4 and TRBJ1-1; with no DNA, the TCRdb D assignment of TRBD1 cannot be verified. This CDR3 has 14 residues. CDR3 protein: CASSSYGGLTEAFF.

The V call is TRBV7-9, the J call TRBJ1-4. The CDR3 runs to 15 residues. Germline loops: CDR1 SEHNR, CDR2 FQNEAQ (reference sequence). The CDR3 sequence is CASSLGAGLNEKLFF.

The chain uses TRBV12-3 or TRBV12-4 and TRBJ1-3. This CDR3 spans 13 amino acids. The CDR3 sequence: CASLWSGGNTIYF.

The V and J genes are TRBV11-3 and TRBJ2-5; TCRdb selects TRBD1, and the lack of DNA leaves this call unchecked. The CDR3 is 13 residues long. Per the germline V gene, CDR1 is SGHNT and CDR2 is YENEEA. The CDR3 sequence: CASSSGTGGTQYF.

The V and J genes are TRBV6-1 and TRBJ2-1. CDR3 size: 15 residues. Germline V lookup: CDR1 MNHNS, CDR2 SASEGT. The CDR3: CASSQMGTDYNEQFF.

CDR3 residues: CASSLESGNYNEQFF. V usage is TRBV5-1 and J usage is TRBJ2-1; TCRdb calls TRBD1, which cannot be checked without DNA. This CDR3 is built from 15 residues. Germline V CDR1 and CDR2: SGHRS, YFSETQ.

V gene TRBV6-6 combines with J gene TRBJ1-2. Per germline, CDR1 MNHNY and CDR2 SVGAGI (reference sequence). This CDR3 spans 13 amino acids. CDR3 loop: CASSLLGLEGYTF.